These 2 T cell receptor beta chains originate from one sample sequenced in a study of T cell repertoires in cytomegalovirus infection. Each CDR3 protein gets one entry after TCRdb re-called the reads with MiXCR. The sample lists about 740,000 distinct CDR3 sequences, approximately 40% occurring once. Sequenced: PBMCs. Receptors originate from a human donor in good health (CMV status not recorded). Some clones in this sample may be carry-over from other donors' samples.

This clonotype was seen a handful of times. The chain has TRBV28 and TRBJ1-2, with D possibly being TRBD1 (5 bases). The V end lost 5 bases, the J end lost 5 bases, and 9 bases lay between the germline ends. Looked up from germline, CDR1 is MDHEN and CDR2 is SYDVKM. CDR3 size: 12 residues. Written as DNA, the CDR3 is TGTGCCAGCAGTGCGGGGGTATATGGCTACACCTTC. Translation gives CASSAGVYGYTF.

The CDR3 here is CASSPGQATGELFF. Written as DNA, the CDR3 is TGTGCCAGCAGTCCGGGACAGGCCACCGGGGAGCTGTTTTTT. The gene calls are TRBV28 and TRBJ2-2; 8 bases line up with TRBD1. J lost 4 bases, V lost 5 bases, and 3 bases had no gene match. CDR3 size: 14 residues. Germline CDR1 and CDR2: MDHEN and SYDVKM.